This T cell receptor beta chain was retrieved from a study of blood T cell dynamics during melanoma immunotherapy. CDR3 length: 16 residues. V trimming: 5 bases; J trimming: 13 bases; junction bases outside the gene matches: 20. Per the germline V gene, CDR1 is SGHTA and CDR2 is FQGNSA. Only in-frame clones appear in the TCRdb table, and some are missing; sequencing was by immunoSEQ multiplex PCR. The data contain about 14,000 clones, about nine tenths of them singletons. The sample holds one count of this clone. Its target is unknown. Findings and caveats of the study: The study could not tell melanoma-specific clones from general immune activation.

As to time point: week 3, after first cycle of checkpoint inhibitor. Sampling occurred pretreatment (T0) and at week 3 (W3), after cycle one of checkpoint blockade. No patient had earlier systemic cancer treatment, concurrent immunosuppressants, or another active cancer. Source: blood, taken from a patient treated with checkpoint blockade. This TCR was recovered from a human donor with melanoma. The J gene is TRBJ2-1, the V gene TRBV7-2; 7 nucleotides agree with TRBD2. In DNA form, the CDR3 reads TGTGCCAGCAGCGTCGGGGGACTACCCCGGGTAAATAGTCAGTTCTTC. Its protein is CASSVGGLPRVNSQFF.